This T cell receptor (beta chain) stems from a study of blood T cells in healthy people across ages. With a J-beta primer mix and a sample-barcoded 5' primer, a second PCR ran 7 to 11 cycles. MiXCR was run by TCRdb on the 5' RACE reads, yielding one entry per CDR3 protein. The table shows some 1.1 million distinct CDR3 sequences, with roughly two fifths occurring only once. This TCR was sampled from a man younger than 30 in good health. Sequenced: blood.

The CDR3 nucleotides read TGTGCCATCAGTGAGTCTAGGGCAGGGGGCTTTATGAACACTGAAGCTTTCTTT. Amino acid sequence: CAISESRAGGFMNTEAFF. This rearrangement joins TRBV10-3 to TRBJ1-1; 8 bases line up with TRBD1. V dropped 0 bases and J dropped 0; count of bases not matched to a gene: 9. The length of the CDR3 is 18 residues. CDR1 is ENHRY, CDR2 SYGVKD, per germline.